This T cell receptor beta chain was captured in a study of technical replicates of blood from a handful of donors. This clone appeared once. Here immunoSEQ multiplex PCR was the method, and the copy in TCRdb shows in-frame clones only, minus some. The data show 85,000 to 100,000 clones, with approximately 95% seen just once and approximately 0.25% held by the top ten. Material for sequencing was T cells isolated from PBMCs. The sequence came from a human donor in good health.

DNA of the CDR3: TGTGCCAGCAGTTTATCGGAAGCGGGAGTGAGCACAGATACGCAGTATTTT. It codes for CASSLSEAGVSTDTQYF. V is TRBV27 and J is TRBJ2-3; 8 bases align to TRBD2. Germline V gene lookup returns CDR1 MNHEY and CDR2 SMNVEV (reference sequence). After removal of 0 bases from V and 0 bases from J, the junction contained 5 bases not matched to a gene. The CDR3 has 17 amino acids.